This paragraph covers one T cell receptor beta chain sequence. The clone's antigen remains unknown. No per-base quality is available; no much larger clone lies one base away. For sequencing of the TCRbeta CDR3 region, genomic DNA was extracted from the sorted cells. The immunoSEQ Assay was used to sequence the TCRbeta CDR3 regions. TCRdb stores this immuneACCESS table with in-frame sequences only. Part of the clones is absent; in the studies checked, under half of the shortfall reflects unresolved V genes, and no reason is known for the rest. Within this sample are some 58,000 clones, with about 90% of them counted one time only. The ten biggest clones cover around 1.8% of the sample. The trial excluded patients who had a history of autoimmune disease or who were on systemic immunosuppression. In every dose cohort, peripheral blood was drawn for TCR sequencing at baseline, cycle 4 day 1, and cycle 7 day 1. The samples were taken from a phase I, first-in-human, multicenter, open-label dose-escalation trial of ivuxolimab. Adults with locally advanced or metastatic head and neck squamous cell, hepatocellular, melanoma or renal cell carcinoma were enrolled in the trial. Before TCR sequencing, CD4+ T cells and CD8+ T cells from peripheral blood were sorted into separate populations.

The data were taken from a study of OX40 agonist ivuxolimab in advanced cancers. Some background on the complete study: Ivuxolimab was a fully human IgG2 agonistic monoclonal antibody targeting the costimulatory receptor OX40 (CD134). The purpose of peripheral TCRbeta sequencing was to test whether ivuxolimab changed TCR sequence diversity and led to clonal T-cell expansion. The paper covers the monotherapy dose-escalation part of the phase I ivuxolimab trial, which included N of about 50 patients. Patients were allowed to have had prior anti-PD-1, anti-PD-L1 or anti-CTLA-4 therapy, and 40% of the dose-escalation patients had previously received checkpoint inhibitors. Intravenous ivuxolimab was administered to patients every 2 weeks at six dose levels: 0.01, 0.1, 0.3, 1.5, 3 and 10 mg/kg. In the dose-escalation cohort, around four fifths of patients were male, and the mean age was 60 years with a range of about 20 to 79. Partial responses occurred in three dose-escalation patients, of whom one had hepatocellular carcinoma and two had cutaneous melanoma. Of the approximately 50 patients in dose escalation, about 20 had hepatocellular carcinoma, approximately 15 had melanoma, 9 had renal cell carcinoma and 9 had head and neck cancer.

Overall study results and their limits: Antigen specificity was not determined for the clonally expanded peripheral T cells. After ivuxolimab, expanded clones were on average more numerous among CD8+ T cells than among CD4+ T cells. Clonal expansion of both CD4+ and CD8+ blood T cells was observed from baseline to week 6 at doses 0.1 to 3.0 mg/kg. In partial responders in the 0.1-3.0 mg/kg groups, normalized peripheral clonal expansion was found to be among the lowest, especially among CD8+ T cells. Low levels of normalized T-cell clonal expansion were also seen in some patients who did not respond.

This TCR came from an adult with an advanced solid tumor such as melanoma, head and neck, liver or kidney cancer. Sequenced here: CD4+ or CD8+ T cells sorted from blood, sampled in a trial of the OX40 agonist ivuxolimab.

The bases read TGTGCCAGCAGCCGACCGGGACAGCTAAACACTGAAGCTTTCTTT. Translation gives CASSRPGQLNTEAFF. In this chain, TRBV11-2 is recombined with TRBJ1-1, and TRBD1 matches 7 of the central bases. The CDR3 runs 15 residues from the cysteine to the phenylalanine. Only the CDR3 part of the read is kept: 45 bases, read in frame from the first base. CDR1 and CDR2, per the germline V gene, are SGHAT and FQNNGV. Unmatched junction bases come to 8, with V trimmed by 5 bases and J by 2 bases.